A single T cell receptor (beta chain) is shown here with its context. Antigen specificity is unknown. This record belongs to a study of cytomegalovirus exposure and HLA in healthy donors. Overall study findings and caveats: The listing of some 170 TCR beta chains classed them as cytomegalovirus-associated. Further analysis, carried out later, found HLA-associated TCR beta chains more clonally expanded than equally common other chains.

A multiplex PCR was run with 60 Vbeta primers and 13 Jbeta primers. Profiling relied on immunoSEQ multiplex PCR, and the TCRdb table lists in-frame clones only, not all of them. The sample lists roughly 110,000 clones; 77% were seen once. The junction had 2 bases not matched to a gene; V was cut back by 2 bases and J by 5 bases. The CDR3 sequence is 13 residues long. Germline V gene lookup returns CDR1 MNHNS and CDR2 SASEGT. The sequence derives from a man aged 40-49 years in good health and CMV-seropositive. V usage is TRBV6-1 and J usage is TRBJ2-7; 8 bases are shared with TRBD1. The sample comprised PBMCs. The CDR3 nucleotides read TGTGCCAGCAGTGAATCGGACAGGGACGAGCAGTACTTC. Translated: CASSESDRDEQYF.